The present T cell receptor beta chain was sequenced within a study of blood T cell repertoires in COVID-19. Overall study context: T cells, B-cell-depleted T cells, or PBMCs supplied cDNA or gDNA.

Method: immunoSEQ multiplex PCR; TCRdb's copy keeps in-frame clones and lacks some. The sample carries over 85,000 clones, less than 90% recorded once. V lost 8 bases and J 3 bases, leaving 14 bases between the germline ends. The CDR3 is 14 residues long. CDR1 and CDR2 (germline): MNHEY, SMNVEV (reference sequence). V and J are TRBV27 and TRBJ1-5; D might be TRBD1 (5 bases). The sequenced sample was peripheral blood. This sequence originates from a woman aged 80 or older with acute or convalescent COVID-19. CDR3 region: CASRASGFNQPQHF. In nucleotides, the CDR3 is TGTGCCAGCCGTGCTTCAGGGTTCAATCAGCCCCAGCATTTT.